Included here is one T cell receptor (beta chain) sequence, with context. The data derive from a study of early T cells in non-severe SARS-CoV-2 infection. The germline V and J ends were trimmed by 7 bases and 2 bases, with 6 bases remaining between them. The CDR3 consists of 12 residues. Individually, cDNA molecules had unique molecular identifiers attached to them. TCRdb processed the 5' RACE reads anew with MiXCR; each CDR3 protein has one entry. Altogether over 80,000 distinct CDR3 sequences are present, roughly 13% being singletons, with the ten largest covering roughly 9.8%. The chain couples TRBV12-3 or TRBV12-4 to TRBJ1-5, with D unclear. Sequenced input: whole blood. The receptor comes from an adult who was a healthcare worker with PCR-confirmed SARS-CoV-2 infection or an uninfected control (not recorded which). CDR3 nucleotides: TGTGCCAGCATCAAGGGCAATCAGCCCCAGCATTTT. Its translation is CASIKGNQPQHF.